The TCR beta chain described here comes from a study of vaccination effects on CD4 cells after COVID-19. Viral peptide pool expansion of antigen-specific CD4+ T cells preceded sequencing in the ViraFEST assay. When about ten days of culture had elapsed, CD4+ T cells were isolated. Infection dated between March and December 2020, before the Alpha, Beta and Delta variants reached the United States. The cohort was immunized with two doses of either the BNT162b2 or mRNA-1273 vaccine. Only in-frame clones appear in the TCRdb table, and some are missing; sequencing was by immunoSEQ multiplex PCR. The sample lists 12,000 to 15,000 clones, around 78% occurring once. As concerns this clone: Antigen specificity is unknown.

Germline V gene sequence: CDR1 LNHDA, CDR2 SQIVND (reference sequence). V dropped 4 bases and J dropped 3 bases, with 9 bases sitting between them. CDR3 length equals 13 residues. The rearrangement joins TRBV19 to TRBJ2-5; D is ambiguous. This receptor was taken from a human donor who had a prior SARS-CoV-2 infection. The source material was CD4+ T cells from PBMCs cultured with HCoV-NL63 spike peptides, sampled after COVID-19 vaccination. The CDR3 here is CASSTQREETQYF. CDR3 nucleotide sequence: TGTGCCAGTAGTACCCAGCGAGAAGAGACCCAGTACTTC. Supplemented by reference TRBV19 and TRBJ2-5, the full variable domain reads DGGITQSPKYLFRKEGQNVTLSCEQNLNHDAMYWYRQDPGQGLRLIYYSQIVNDFQKGDIAEGYSVSREKKESFPLTVTSAQKNPTAFYLCASSTQREETQYFGPGTRLLVL.